These T cell receptor beta chains were read from a single sample in a study of PD-L1 blockade in urothelial cancer. Libraries were prepared by immunoSEQ multiplex PCR; TCRdb keeps only in-frame clonotypes and omits some of them. This sample has under 50,000 clones; approximately 90% occur once, and the top ten carry approximately 11%. Sequenced here: PBMCs, sampled around atezolizumab (anti-PD-L1) treatment. These receptors were collected from a woman aged 55 to 70 with urothelial cancer. The CDR3 runs from the conserved cysteine through the conserved F or W. D genes are given only for firm matches. Expanded clones get a size class; other rows say once, few or many, or leave the size out.

d_call clone_size j_call v_call cdr3_nt cdr3_aa
TRBD2 - TRBJ2-7 TRBV28 TGTGCCAGCAGTACCAGACCGACTAGCGGGAGGTTCTACGAGCAGTACTTC CASSTRPTSGRFYEQYF
TRBD2 - TRBJ2-3 TRBV11-2 TGTGCCAGCAGCTTACCTCCACTACTAGCGGGCCCCACAGATACGCAGTATTTT CASSLPPLLAGPTDTQYF
- once TRBJ1-1 TRBV7-9 TGTGCCAGCAGGGGCTTCGTGATGAACACTGAAGCTTTCTTT CASRGFVMNTEAFF
- - TRBJ1-2 TRBV4-1 TGCGCCAGCAGCCAAAGACTGCAGGGCAACTATGGCTACACCTTC CASSQRLQGNYGYTF
TRBD2 once TRBJ2-1 TRBV27 TGTGCCAGCAGTTTCGTAGCGGGAGGGTTCGATGAGCAGTTCTTC CASSFVAGGFDEQFF
TRBD1 - TRBJ2-7 TRBV7-9 TGTGCCAGCACCAAGACAGGGGCTGGTGAGCAGTACTTC CASTKTGAGEQYF
TRBD2 - TRBJ2-7 TRBV5-1 TGCGCCAGCAGCTTGGACCTAGCGGGAGTCTCCTACGAGCAGTACTTC CASSLDLAGVSYEQYF
- - TRBJ1-5 TRBV11-2 TGTGCCAGCAGCTTAGGGCTGAATAGCAATCAGCCCCAGCATTTT CASSLGLNSNQPQHF
TRBD1 - TRBJ2-1 TRBV4-1 TGCGCCAGCAGACCCACCACAGGGGCAAATGAGCAGTTCTTC CASRPTTGANEQFF
- once TRBJ1-3 TRBV6-6 TGTGCCAGCAGTTACCAGGGGAGCTCTGGAAACACCATATATTTT CASSYQGSSGNTIYF
TRBD2 - TRBJ2-3 TRBV7-8 TGTGCCAGCAGCTTAGGGCTAGCGGGAGGAGATACGCAGTATTTT CASSLGLAGGDTQYF
TRBD1 - TRBJ1-1 TRBV5-8 TGTGCCAGCAGCGGATCCTACGGGACAGCCCGGAACACTGAAGCTTTCTTT CASSGSYGTARNTEAFF
- - TRBJ2-6 TRBV2 TGTGCCAGCAGTGAACAGGGGTCACCCTTCTCTGGGGCCAACGTCCTGACTTTC CASSEQGSPFSGANVLTF
TRBD1 few TRBJ2-1 TRBV5-1 TGCGCCAGCAGCTTGGGGGGGACAGGGTTCATAAATGAGCAGTTCTTC CASSLGGTGFINEQFF
- - TRBJ2-1 TRBV6-6 TGTGCCAGCAGTCTCAGGGCCAATGAGCAGTTCTTC CASSLRANEQFF
TRBD1 - TRBJ1-1 TRBV19 TGTGCCAGTAGCCGACAGGGCCTAAACACTGAAGCTTTCTTT CASSRQGLNTEAFF
- - TRBJ1-5 TRBV5-1 TGCGCCAGCAGCCCAGAGGTAGGACAGTATAAGCCCCAGCATTTT CASSPEVGQYKPQHF
TRBD2 - TRBJ2-3 TRBV10-2 TGCGCCAGCAGTGTTCTTCCCGGACTAGCGGGAGTCGGCGATACGCAGTATTTT CASSVLPGLAGVGDTQYF
TRBD2 - TRBJ2-5 TRBV7-2 TGTGCCAGCAGCTCCCAACTAGCGGGAGGCAAGACCCAGTACTTC CASSSQLAGGKTQYF
TRBD1 few TRBJ1-2 TRBV18 TGTGCCAGCTCACCAGGGACAGGCCCGCGGGGCTACACCTTC CASSPGTGPRGYTF
TRBD1 once TRBJ2-7 TRBV5-4 TGTGCCAGCAGCCTGTCGGTCGGGACAGGGACCTACGAGCAGTACTTC CASSLSVGTGTYEQYF
- - TRBJ2-3 TRBV5-1 TGCGCCAGCAGCTCTGGGTCGAAGGGGACATCTCTCACAGATACGCAGTATTTT CASSSGSKGTSLTDTQYF
TRBD1 - TRBJ2-7 TRBV28 TGTGCCAGCAGTCCAGCAACTACAGGGGCCCACGAGCAGTACTTC CASSPATTGAHEQYF
- - TRBJ2-7 TRBV6-1 TGTGCCAGCACGGTCCAGGACTTATACGAGCAGTACTTC CASTVQDLYEQYF
- - TRBJ1-2 TRBV7-9 TGTGCCAGCAGCTTAATTCGCGCCCCGCGGGGCTACACCTTC CASSLIRAPRGYTF
TRBD2 - TRBJ2-3 TRBV7-8 TGTGCCAGCAGCTTACGAGGCGGGAGGCAGAGGGATACGCAGTATTTT CASSLRGGRQRDTQYF
TRBD2 - TRBJ2-1 TRBV27 TGTGCCAGCAGTCTAGGCGGGGGACTAGCGGGAGAGCAGTTCTTC CASSLGGGLAGEQFF
- - TRBJ1-1 TRBV6-5 TGTGCCAGCAGTAAGCCGGGACACCCAACTGAAGCTTTCTTT CASSKPGHPTEAFF
TRBD2 - TRBJ2-1 TRBV29-1 TGCAGCGGGGTTGGGACTAGCGGGAGATGGGGCAATGAGCAGTTCTTC CSGVGTSGRWGNEQFF
- - TRBJ2-1 TRBV9 TGTGCCAGCTCCCGCCGTCAGGAAAAAAACAATGAGCAGTTCTTC CASSRRQEKNNEQFF
- - TRBJ1-4 TRBV5-1 TGCGCCAGCAGCTTGACAGGGAAAACTAATGAAAAACTGTTTTTT CASSLTGKTNEKLFF
TRBD2 - TRBJ2-5 TRBV27 TGTGCCAGCAGGGACCTGGGGGGGGGAGAGACCCAGTACTTC CASRDLGGGETQYF
- - TRBJ2-7 TRBV7-2 TGTGCCAGCAGCTTAGGCCTGGGCAGGGACGCGGGGGAGCAGTACTTC CASSLGLGRDAGEQYF
TRBD1 - TRBJ2-7 TRBV29-1 TGCAGCGGCTCTGGGACAGGGCCCTACGAGCAGTACTTC CSGSGTGPYEQYF
TRBD1 few TRBJ2-7 TRBV9 TGTGCCAGCAGCGTAGAGGGGACAGGGGGCTCCTACGAGCAGTACTTC CASSVEGTGGSYEQYF
TRBD2 - TRBJ2-7 TRBV10-3 TGTGCCATCAGTCCGGCTAGCGGGAGTCATGAGCAGTACTTC CAISPASGSHEQYF
TRBD1 - TRBJ1-2 TRBV7-9 TGTGCCAGCAGCAGTTATGCGGGGACAGTCACGGCGGACTATGGCTACACCTTC CASSSYAGTVTADYGYTF
- - TRBJ1-2 TRBV28 TGTGCCAGCACCGGGGGGGCCCGGTATGGCTACACCTTC CASTGGARYGYTF
- - TRBJ1-1 TRBV29-1 TGCAGCGTTGAAGAGGAGATGAACACTGAAGCTTTCTTT CSVEEEMNTEAFF
TRBD2 - TRBJ2-7 TRBV11-2 TGTGCCAGCAGCTATTGGACTAGCGGAACCTACGAGCAGTACTTC CASSYWTSGTYEQYF
TRBD2 - TRBJ2-7 TRBV7-8 TGTGCCAGCAGCTTCTCGGGAGGGAGACAATCCTACGAGCAGTACTTC CASSFSGGRQSYEQYF
TRBD2 - TRBJ2-7 TRBV7-6 TGTGCCAGCAGCCGGACTAGCGGCTACGAGCAGTACTTC CASSRTSGYEQYF
- - TRBJ2-2 TRBV7-7 TGTGCCAGCAGCTTAACAACAGGACCGAACACCGGGGAGCTGTTTTTT CASSLTTGPNTGELFF